These 24 T cell receptor beta chains originate from one sample sequenced in a study of blood T cell repertoires in COVID-19. Sequencing used immunoSEQ multiplex PCR; TCRdb keeps in-frame clones, though not all of them. Of approximately 140,000 clones in the sample, roughly nine tenths are singletons; the top ten hold 2.5%. The sample taken for sequencing was peripheral blood. These receptors came from a human donor with COVID-19, enrolled during active disease. The donor label of this sample is uncertain.

The rearrangement joins TRBV18 to TRBJ2-3; 11 bases align to TRBD1. This CDR3 has 17 amino acids. The J segment lost 0 bases and the V segment lost 4 bases, leaving 6 bases of the junction unmatched. Germline V lookup: CDR1 KGHSH, CDR2 LQKENI. CDR3 protein: CASSLRTGGLSTDTQYF. DNA for the CDR3: TGTGCCAGCTCACTCCGGACAGGGGGCCTTAGCACAGATACGCAGTATTTT.

The CDR3 region has the DNA TGTGCCAGCGGCAAACTAGCGGGAGGGCTTTACAATGAGCAGTTCTTC. This sequence encodes CASGKLAGGLYNEQFF. The V call is TRBV11-3, the J call TRBJ2-1; 13 nucleotides agree with TRBD2. The CDR3 has 16 residues. In germline, CDR1 is SGHNT, CDR2 YENEEA. V shed 8 bases and J 4 bases; nucleotides not matched to a gene: 8.

The genes are TRBV6-5 and TRBJ1-1; D perhaps matches TRBD1 (6 bases). This CDR3 spans 16 amino acids. CDR1 is MNHEY and CDR2 is SVGAGI in the germline V gene. V was clipped by 1 base and J by 0 bases, with 12 bases between them. CDR3 sequence (DNA): TGTGCCAGCAGTTACTTCTCGACAGGAGTGAACACTGAAGCTTTCTTT. It codes for CASSYFSTGVNTEAFF.

This sequence joins TRBV7-9 and TRBJ2-2, with D maybe TRBD2 (7 bases). With 6 bases removed from V and 2 bases from J, the gap between germline ends came to 13 bases. Germline V lookup: CDR1 SEHNR, CDR2 FQNEAQ (reference sequence). The CDR3 is 15 residues long. The CDR3 DNA follows: TGTGCCAGCAGGAGGGGGGGTGACAACACCGGGGAGCTGTTTTTT. Protein sequence: CASRRGGDNTGELFF.

The chain is built from TRBV4-1 and TRBJ2-2; 7 bases are a match to TRBD1. Germline CDR1 is MGHRA and CDR2 is YSYEKL. This CDR3 has 15 residues. J gave up 7 bases and V 2 bases, and 7 bases lay outside the gene matches. The CDR3 here is CASSQPGQRIGELFF. The CDR3, as DNA: TGCGCCAGCAGCCAACCGGGACAGCGGATCGGGGAGCTGTTTTTT.

The chain has TRBV7-3 and TRBJ2-6; D is uncertain. The length of the CDR3 is 16 residues. The germline gives CDR1 SGHTA, CDR2 FQGTGA. The ends were cut back, 1 base at V and 0 bases at J, with 7 bases in the middle. CDR3 bases: TGTGCCAGCAGCTTAATCGCAGTCTCTGGGGCCAACGTCCTGACTTTC. Translation: CASSLIAVSGANVLTF.

The CDR3 region has the DNA TGTGCCAGCTCACCACTTCGCGGTGGCGAGCAGTACTTC. It encodes CASSPLRGGEQYF. The gene calls are TRBV18 and TRBJ2-7; no firm D call. The germline V gene encodes CDR1 KGHSH and CDR2 LQKENI. Trimming took off 1 base at V and 6 bases at J, with 10 bases between the two ends. The CDR3 runs to 13 residues.

The rearrangement links TRBV5-1 to TRBJ1-2, with 7 bases fitting TRBD1. Germline CDR1 reads SGHRS; CDR2 reads YFSETQ. Losses at the gene ends were 0 bases for V and 6 bases for J; bases not matched to a gene: 11. This CDR3 contains 16 residues. This chain's CDR3 is CASSLARGQRLHGYTF. CDR3 sequence (DNA): TGCGCCAGCAGCTTGGCAAGGGGGCAGAGACTACATGGCTACACCTTC.

This clone was counted a few times. The CDR3 DNA is TGTGCCAGCAGCCTTAAGGGGGAGAATTCACCCCTCCACTTT. This translates into CASSLKGENSPLHF. The rearrangement links TRBV7-3 to TRBJ1-6, with D maybe TRBD1 (6 bases). CDR1 and CDR2 from the germline V gene are SGHTA and FQGTGA. The germline V and J ends were trimmed by 5 bases and 7 bases, with 12 bases remaining between them. This CDR3 contains 14 residues. Filled out from reference TRBV7-3 and TRBJ1-6, the complete variable domain reads GAGVSQTPSNKVTEKGKYVELRCDPISGHTALYWYRQSLGQGPEFLIYFQGTGAADDSGLPNDRFFAVRPEGSVSTLKIQRTERGDSAVYLCASSLKGENSPLHFGNGTRLTVT.

V gene TRBV18 combines with J gene TRBJ1-2; TRBD1 is a possible D gene (5 bases). Germline CDR1 KGHSH, CDR2 LQKENI. The length of the CDR3 is 15 residues. V gave up 5 bases and J gave up 3 bases, with 16 bases separating them. This CDR3 is CASSYSLDSYYGYTF. The CDR3 coding sequence is TGTGCCAGCTCATACTCCCTTGACAGTTACTATGGCTACACCTTC.

This clone was seen only once. V gene TRBV19 combines with J gene TRBJ2-2; D is unresolved. The germline CDR1 and CDR2 sequences are LNHDA and SQIVND (reference sequence). The CDR3 loop spans 14 amino acids. Trimming pared 6 bases from V and 6 bases from J, leaving 14 bases between. In DNA form, the CDR3 reads TGTGCCAGTAGACCGGTCCCGGAGCCCGGGGAGCTGTTTTTT. The encoded protein is CASRPVPEPGELFF.

This clone has a handful of counts. The rearrangement joins TRBV29-1 to TRBJ2-2; no clear D. CDR3 size: 15 residues. Germline V gives CDR1 SQVTM, CDR2 ANQGSEA. Trimming cost V 1 base and J 0 bases, with 9 bases left between them. The CDR3, as DNA: TGCAGCGTTGAAGTCCCCCCGTCGAACACCGGGGAGCTGTTTTTT. Its translation: CSVEVPPSNTGELFF.

About this clone: One end of the junction varies from germline; a read error may be responsible. The gene calls are TRBV2 and TRBJ2-3, with 10 bases fitting TRBD2. CDR1 and CDR2 from the germline V gene are SNHLY and FYNNEI. The CDR3 has 14 amino acids. The CDR3 loop is CASREAGGADTQYF. The DNA of the CDR3 is TGTGCCAGCAGAGAAGCGGGGGGGGCAGATACGCAGTATTTT.

The chain recombines TRBV5-1 with TRBJ2-3; 10 nucleotides align to TRBD2. From germline, CDR1 is SGHRS and CDR2 YFSETQ. V gave up 1 base and J gave up 2 bases; unmatched junction bases: 7. The CDR3 runs 17 residues. CDR3 residues: CASSLTVAGGTTDTQYF. For the CDR3, the DNA is TGCGCCAGCAGCTTGACCGTAGCGGGAGGTACCACAGATACGCAGTATTTT.

V usage is TRBV10-2 and J usage is TRBJ1-2; 12 nucleotides align to TRBD1. Germline V gene lookup returns CDR1 WSHSY and CDR2 SAAADI. The V segment lost 7 bases and the J segment 1 base; nucleotides outside the gene matches: 7. The CDR3 contains 16 residues. The CDR3 spells CASNSRDRGLNYGYTF. In nucleotides, the CDR3 is TGCGCCAGCAACTCCCGGGACAGGGGGCTTAACTATGGCTACACCTTC.

The chain couples TRBV4-1 to TRBJ1-1, with 8 positions matching TRBD1. V was clipped by 5 bases and J by 0 bases; unmatched bases: 5. The germline gives CDR1 MGHRA, CDR2 YSYEKL. This CDR3 spans 15 amino acids. CDR3 in DNA: TGCGCCAGCAGCAGGACAGGGTCGGTGAACACTGAAGCTTTCTTT. It translates to CASSRTGSVNTEAFF.

CDR3 nucleotides: TGTGCCAGCAGCCAGGGGAGGGCGGACCCCCTCCACTTT. Translated, it gives CASSQGRADPLHF. This sequence joins TRBV3-1 (or the pseudogene TRBV3-2) and TRBJ1-6; D is unclear. The CDR3 loop spans 13 amino acids. Trimming stripped 3 bases from V and 13 bases from J, with 13 bases between. Germline lookup yields CDR1 LGHDT and CDR2 YNNKEL (reference sequence).

This clone appeared a single time. The chain carries TRBV6-5 and TRBJ1-2; the D is unclear. CDR1 is MNHEY, CDR2 SVGAGI, per germline. The CDR3 has 14 residues. V lost 7 bases and J 8 bases, leaving 20 bases between the germline ends. CDR3: CASKTGNGVKGYTF. The CDR3 DNA reads as TGTGCCAGCAAAACCGGTAACGGAGTGAAAGGCTACACCTTC.

J is TRBJ2-7 and V is TRBV27, with 10 nucleotides matching TRBD2. CDR3 size: 16 residues. The trim removed 0 bases at V and 0 bases at J, leaving 2 bases unmatched. CDR1 is MNHEY, CDR2 SMNVEV, per germline (reference sequence). The CDR3 spells CASSLSPSGSSYEQYF. The CDR3 DNA is TGTGCCAGCAGTTTATCTCCTAGCGGGAGCTCCTACGAGCAGTACTTC.

This sequence joins TRBV14 and TRBJ1-2; D may be TRBD1 (6 bases). CDR3 length: 14 residues. The germline V and J ends were trimmed by 3 bases and 4 bases, with 12 bases remaining between them. The germline V gene encodes CDR1 SGHDN and CDR2 FVKESK. CDR3 in amino acids: CASSQRQGSYGYTF. The DNA for the CDR3 is TGTGCCAGCAGCCAGCGGCAGGGGTCCTATGGCTACACCTTC. The full variable domain, its missing parts supplied by reference TRBV14 and TRBJ1-2, is EAGVTQFPSHSVIEKGQTVTLRCDPISGHDNLYWYRRVMGKEIKFLLHFVKESKQDESGMPNNRFLAERTGGTYSTLKVQPAELEDSGVYFCASSQRQGSYGYTFGSGTRLTVV.

The rearrangement joins TRBV28 to TRBJ2-7; 7 bases match TRBD1. This CDR3 region has 17 residues. The germline V gene has CDR1 MDHEN and CDR2 SYDVKM. Trimming took 5 bases from V and 4 from J; bases not matched to a gene: 17. The DNA for the CDR3 is TGTGCCAGCAGTCTCGCACCGCGGGCAGGGGGATCGTACGAGCAGTACTTC. This encodes CASSLAPRAGGSYEQYF.

The chain uses TRBV25-1 and TRBJ1-5, with TRBD1 identical over 7 bases. The CDR3 totals 16 residues. V shed 3 bases and J 1 base; nucleotides not matched to a gene: 6. In germline, CDR1 is MGHDK, CDR2 SYGVNS. The CDR3 bases are TGTGCCAGCAGTGACGCGGGGGGACAGAGCAATCAGCCCCAGCATTTT. Its protein is CASSDAGGQSNQPQHF.

The J gene is TRBJ2-2, the V gene TRBV18; TRBD2 agrees at 7 bases. V was pared by 8 bases and J by 5 bases, with 11 bases of the junction left unmatched. This CDR3 is 15 amino acids long. Germline assignment: CDR1 KGHSH and CDR2 LQKENI. CDR3 DNA sequence: TGTGCCAGCAAAACTTCTAGCGGTCGGACCGGGGAGCTGTTTTTT. The encoded protein is CASKTSSGRTGELFF.

This chain uses TRBV4-2 with TRBJ2-5, with 8 nucleotides matching TRBD2. Trimming took 2 bases from V and 1 from J; bases not matched to a gene: 0. Germline V lookup: CDR1 LGHNA, CDR2 YNFKEQ. This CDR3 is 14 amino acids long. CDR3 coding DNA: TGTGCCAGCAGCCAACTAGCGGGCCAAGAGACCCAGTACTTC. Protein product: CASSQLAGQETQYF.